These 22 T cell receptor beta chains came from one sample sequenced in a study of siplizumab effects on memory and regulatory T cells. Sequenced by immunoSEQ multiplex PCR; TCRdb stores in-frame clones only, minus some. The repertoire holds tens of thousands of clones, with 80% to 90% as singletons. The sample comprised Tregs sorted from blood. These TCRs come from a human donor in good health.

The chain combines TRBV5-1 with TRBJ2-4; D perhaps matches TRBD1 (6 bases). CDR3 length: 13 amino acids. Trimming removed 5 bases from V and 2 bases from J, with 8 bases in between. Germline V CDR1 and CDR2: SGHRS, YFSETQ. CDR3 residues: CASRQGSKNIQYF. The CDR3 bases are TGCGCCAGCAGACAGGGTTCCAAAAACATTCAGTACTTC.

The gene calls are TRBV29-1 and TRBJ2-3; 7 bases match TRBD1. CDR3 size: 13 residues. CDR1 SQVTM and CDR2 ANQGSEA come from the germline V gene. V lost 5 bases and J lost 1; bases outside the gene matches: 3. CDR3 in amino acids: CSVFDRGTDTQYF. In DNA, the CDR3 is TGCAGCGTTTTCGACAGGGGCACAGATACGCAGTATTTT.

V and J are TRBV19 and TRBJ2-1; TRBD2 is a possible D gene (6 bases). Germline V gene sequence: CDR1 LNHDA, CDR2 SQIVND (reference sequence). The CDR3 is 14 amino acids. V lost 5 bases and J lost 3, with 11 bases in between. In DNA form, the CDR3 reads TGTGCCAGTAGTGAGCGGAGGGGCTACAATGAGCAGTTCTTC. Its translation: CASSERRGYNEQFF.

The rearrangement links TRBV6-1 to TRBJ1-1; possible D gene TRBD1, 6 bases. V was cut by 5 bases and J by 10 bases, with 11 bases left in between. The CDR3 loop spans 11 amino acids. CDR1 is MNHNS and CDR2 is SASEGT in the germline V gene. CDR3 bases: TGTGCCAGCAGTACAGGGCGGATAGCTTTCTTT. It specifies CASSTGRIAFF.

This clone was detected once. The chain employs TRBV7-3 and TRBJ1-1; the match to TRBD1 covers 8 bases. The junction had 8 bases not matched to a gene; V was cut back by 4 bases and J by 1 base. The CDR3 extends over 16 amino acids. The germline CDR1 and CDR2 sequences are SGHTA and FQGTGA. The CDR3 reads CASSSTGGRSNTEAFF. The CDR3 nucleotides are TGTGCCAGCAGCTCTACAGGGGGACGATCGAACACTGAAGCTTTCTTT.

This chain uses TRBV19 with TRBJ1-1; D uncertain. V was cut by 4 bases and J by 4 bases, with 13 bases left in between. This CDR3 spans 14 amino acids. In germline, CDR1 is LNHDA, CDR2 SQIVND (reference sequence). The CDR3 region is CASSTSPWGTEAFF. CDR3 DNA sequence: TGTGCCAGTAGTACCAGCCCGTGGGGCACTGAAGCTTTCTTT. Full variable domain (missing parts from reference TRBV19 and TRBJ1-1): DGGITQSPKYLFRKEGQNVTLSCEQNLNHDAMYWYRQDPGQGLRLIYYSQIVNDFQKGDIAEGYSVSREKKESFPLTVTSAQKNPTAFYLCASSTSPWGTEAFFGQGTRLTVV.

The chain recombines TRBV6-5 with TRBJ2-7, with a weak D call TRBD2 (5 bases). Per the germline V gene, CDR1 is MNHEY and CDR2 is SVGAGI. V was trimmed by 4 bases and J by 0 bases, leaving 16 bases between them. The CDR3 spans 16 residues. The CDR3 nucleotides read TGTGCCAGCAGTTCGCTCAGGCGGGCTAGCTCCTACGAGCAGTACTTC. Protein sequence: CASSSLRRASSYEQYF.

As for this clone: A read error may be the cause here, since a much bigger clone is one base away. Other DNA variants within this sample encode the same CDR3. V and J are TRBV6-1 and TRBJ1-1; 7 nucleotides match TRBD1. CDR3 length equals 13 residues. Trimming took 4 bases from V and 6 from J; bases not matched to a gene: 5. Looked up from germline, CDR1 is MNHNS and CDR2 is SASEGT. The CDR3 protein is CASSGIDRAEAFF. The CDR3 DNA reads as TGTGCCAGCAGTGGCATTGACAGGGCTGAAGCTTTCTTT.

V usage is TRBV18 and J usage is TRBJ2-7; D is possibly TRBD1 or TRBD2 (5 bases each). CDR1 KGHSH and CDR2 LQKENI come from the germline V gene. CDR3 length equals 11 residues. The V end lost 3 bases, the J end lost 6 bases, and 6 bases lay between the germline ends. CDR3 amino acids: CASSPGVEQYF. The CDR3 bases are TGTGCCAGCTCACCGGGGGTCGAGCAGTACTTC.

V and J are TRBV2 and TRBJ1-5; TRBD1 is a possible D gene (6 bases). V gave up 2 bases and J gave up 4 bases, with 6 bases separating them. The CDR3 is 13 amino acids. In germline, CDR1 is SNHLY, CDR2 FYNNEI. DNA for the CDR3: TGTGCCAGCAGTGAACAGGGGAATCAGCCCCAGCATTTT. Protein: CASSEQGNQPQHF.

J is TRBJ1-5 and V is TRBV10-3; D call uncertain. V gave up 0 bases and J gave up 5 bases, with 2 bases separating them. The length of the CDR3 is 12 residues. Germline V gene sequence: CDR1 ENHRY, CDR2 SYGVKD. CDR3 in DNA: TGTGCCATCAGTGAGTCAGATCAGCCCCAGCATTTT. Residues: CAISESDQPQHF.

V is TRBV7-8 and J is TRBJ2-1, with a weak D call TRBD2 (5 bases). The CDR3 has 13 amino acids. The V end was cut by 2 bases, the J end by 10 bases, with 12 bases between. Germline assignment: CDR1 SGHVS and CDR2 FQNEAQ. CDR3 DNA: TGTGCCAGCAGCTTACTCGAGGGTCGGGAGCAGTTCTTC. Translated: CASSLLEGREQFF.

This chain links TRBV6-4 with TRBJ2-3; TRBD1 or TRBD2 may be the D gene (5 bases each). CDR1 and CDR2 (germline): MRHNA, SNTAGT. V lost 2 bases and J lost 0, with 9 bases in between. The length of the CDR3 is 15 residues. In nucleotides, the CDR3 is TGTGCCAGCAGTGACATTGGGGGTAGCACAGATACGCAGTATTTT. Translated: CASSDIGGSTDTQYF.

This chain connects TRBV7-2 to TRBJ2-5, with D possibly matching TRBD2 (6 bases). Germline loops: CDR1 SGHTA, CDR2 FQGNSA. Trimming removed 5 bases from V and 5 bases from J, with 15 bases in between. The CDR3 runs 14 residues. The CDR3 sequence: CASSRGRREETQYF. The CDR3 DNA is TGTGCCAGCAGCAGAGGGAGGAGGGAGGAGACCCAGTACTTC.

The CDR3 here is CAISESRRTALNEQFF. CDR3 nucleotides: TGTGCCATCAGTGAGTCACGCCGGACGGCGCTTAATGAGCAGTTCTTC. The chain uses TRBV10-3 and TRBJ2-1; D remains ambiguous. Trimming took off 0 bases at V and 7 bases at J, with 16 bases between the two ends. The CDR3 sequence is 16 residues long. The V gene's germline CDR1 is ENHRY and CDR2 SYGVKD.

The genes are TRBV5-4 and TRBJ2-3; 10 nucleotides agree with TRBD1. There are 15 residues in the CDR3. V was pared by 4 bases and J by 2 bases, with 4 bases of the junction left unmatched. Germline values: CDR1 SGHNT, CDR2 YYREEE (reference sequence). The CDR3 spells CASSRGQGHTDTQYF. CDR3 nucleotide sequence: TGTGCCAGCAGCAGGGGACAGGGGCACACAGATACGCAGTATTTT.

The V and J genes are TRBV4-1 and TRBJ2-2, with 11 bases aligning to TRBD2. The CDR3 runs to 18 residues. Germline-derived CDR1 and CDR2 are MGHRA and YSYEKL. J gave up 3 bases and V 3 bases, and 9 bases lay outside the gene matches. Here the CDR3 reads CASSQGLAGGPYTGELFF. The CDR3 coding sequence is TGCGCCAGCAGCCAGGGATTAGCGGGAGGGCCGTACACCGGGGAGCTGTTTTTT.

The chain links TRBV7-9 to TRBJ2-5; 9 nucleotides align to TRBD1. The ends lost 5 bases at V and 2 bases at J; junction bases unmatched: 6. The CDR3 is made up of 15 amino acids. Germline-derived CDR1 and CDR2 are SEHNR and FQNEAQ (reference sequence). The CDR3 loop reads CASSPRDRGQETQYF. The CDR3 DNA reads TGTGCCAGCAGCCCCCGAGACAGGGGGCAAGAGACCCAGTACTTC.

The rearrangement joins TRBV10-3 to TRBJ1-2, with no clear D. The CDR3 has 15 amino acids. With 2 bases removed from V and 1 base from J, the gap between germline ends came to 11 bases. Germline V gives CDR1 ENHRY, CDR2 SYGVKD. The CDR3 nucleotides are TGTGCCATCAGTGAGAGGCAATCCCTTAACTATGGCTACACCTTC. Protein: CAISERQSLNYGYTF.

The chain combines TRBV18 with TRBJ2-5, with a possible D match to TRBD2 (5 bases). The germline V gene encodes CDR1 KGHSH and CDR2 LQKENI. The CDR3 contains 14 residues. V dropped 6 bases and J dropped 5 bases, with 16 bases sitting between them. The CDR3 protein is CASSQGPPGETQYF. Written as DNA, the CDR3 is TGTGCCAGCTCCCAAGGACCGCCGGGGGAGACCCAGTACTTC.

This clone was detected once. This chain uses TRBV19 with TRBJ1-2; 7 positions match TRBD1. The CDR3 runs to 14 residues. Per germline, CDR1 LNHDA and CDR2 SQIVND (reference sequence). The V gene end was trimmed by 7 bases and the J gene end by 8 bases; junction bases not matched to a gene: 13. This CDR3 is CASTYYDRVAGYTF. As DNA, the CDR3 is TGTGCCAGTACTTACTACGACAGGGTGGCCGGCTACACCTTC.

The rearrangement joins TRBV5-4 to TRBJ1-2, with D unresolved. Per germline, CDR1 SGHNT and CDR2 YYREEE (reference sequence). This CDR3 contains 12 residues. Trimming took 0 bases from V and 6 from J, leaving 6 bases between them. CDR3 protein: CASSLGGDGYTF. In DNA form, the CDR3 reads TGTGCCAGCAGCTTGGGTGGGGATGGCTACACCTTC.